This TCR beta chain was found in a study of human T cells and chemical hapten exposure. Whole-study context: Patch tests of 0.01% DPC on the upper back were read at 6 days. Slight differences in pooled library volume were the main source of varying TCR yields across samples.

Study-level results: Expanded TCRs grouped into significantly more large CDR3 similarity clusters than controls produced.

The sample holds a few counts of this clonotype. Its antigen is not identified. Time point specified: patch test 2, 6 weeks after DPC sensitization. Regarding treatment: therapeutic diphenylcyclopropenone sensitization with weekly scalp DPC. Whole blood that had not been fractionated was the source of extracted total RNA. Each CDR3 protein is one row after TCRdb ran MiXCR on the RACE reads. The data show over 100,000 distinct CDR3 sequences, roughly 9% seen once. Sequences were derived from whole blood, sampled in connection with sensitization to the hapten diphenylcyclopropenone (DPC). The TCR comes from a woman between 40 and 50 years old with alopecia areata. Some clones in this sample may be carry-over from other donors' samples.

In DNA, the CDR3 is TGTGCCAGCAGTTTAATAGGGGGGGCCCTCGTGGGCAATGAGCAGTTCTTC. Translation gives CASSLIGGALVGNEQFF. The genes are TRBV27 and TRBJ2-1; a weak D match, TRBD2 (7 bases). V was shortened by 2 bases and J by 6 bases, with 20 bases between the two germline ends. Per the germline V gene, CDR1 is MNHEY and CDR2 is SMNVEV (reference sequence). This CDR3 comprises 17 residues.